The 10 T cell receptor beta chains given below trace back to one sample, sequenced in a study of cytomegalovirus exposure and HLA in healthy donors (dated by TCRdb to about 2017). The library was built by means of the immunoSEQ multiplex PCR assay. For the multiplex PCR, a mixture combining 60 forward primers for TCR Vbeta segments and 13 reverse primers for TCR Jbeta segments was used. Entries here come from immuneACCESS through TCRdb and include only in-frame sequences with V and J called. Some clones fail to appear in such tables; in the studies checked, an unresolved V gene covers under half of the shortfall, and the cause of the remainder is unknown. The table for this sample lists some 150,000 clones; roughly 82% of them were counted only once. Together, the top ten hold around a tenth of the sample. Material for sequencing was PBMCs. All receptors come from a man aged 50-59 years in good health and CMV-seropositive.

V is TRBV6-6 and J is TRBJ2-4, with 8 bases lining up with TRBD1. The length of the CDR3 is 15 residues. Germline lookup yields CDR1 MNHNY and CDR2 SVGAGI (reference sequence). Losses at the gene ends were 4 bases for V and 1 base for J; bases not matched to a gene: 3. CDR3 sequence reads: CASSFAGGAKNIQYF. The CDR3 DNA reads TGTGCCAGCAGTTTCGCAGGGGGCGCCAAAAACATTCAGTACTTC.

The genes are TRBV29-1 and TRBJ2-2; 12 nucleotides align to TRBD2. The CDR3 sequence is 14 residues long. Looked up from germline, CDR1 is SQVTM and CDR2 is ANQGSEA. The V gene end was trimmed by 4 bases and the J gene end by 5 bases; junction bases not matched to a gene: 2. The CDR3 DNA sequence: TGCAGCGTTGTTCTAGCGGGAGGGACCGGGGAGCTGTTTTTT. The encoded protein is CSVVLAGGTGELFF.

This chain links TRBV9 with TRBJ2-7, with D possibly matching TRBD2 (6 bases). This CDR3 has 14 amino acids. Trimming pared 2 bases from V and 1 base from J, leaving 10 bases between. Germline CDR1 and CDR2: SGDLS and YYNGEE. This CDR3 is CASSVNGGSYEQYF. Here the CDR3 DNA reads TGTGCCAGCAGCGTGAATGGGGGGTCCTACGAGCAGTACTTC. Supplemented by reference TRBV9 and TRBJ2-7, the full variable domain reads DSGVTQTPKHLITATGQRVTLRCSPRSGDLSVYWYQQSLDQGLQFLIQYYNGEERAKGNILERFSAQQFPDLHSELNLSSLELGDSALYFCASSVNGGSYEQYFGPGTRLTVT.

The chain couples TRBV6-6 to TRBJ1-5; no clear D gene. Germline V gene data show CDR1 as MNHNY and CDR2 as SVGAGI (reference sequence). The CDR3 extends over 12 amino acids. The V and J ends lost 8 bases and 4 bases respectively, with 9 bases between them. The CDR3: CASARENQPQHF. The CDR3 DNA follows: TGTGCCAGCGCAAGAGAGAATCAGCCCCAGCATTTT.

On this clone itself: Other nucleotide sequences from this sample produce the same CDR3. CDR3 coding DNA: TGTGCCAGCAGTTTGGGACAGTATGGCTACACCTTC. Residues: CASSLGQYGYTF. The V gene is TRBV28, the J gene TRBJ1-2; 7 nucleotides match TRBD1. Germline CDR1 is MDHEN and CDR2 is SYDVKM. The CDR3 consists of 12 residues. V gave up 3 bases and J gave up 5 bases; unmatched junction bases: 0.

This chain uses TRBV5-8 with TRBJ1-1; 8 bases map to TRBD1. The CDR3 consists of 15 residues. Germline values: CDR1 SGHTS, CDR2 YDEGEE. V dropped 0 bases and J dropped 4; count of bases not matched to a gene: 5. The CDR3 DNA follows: TGTGCCAGCAGCTTGGGGACAGGGATATTCACTGAAGCTTTCTTT. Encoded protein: CASSLGTGIFTEAFF.

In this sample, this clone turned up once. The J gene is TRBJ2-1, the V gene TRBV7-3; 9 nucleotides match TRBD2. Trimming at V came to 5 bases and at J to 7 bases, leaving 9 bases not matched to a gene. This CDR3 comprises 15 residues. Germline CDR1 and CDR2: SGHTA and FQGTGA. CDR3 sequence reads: CASSLSGSGRNEQFF. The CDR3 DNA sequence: TGTGCCAGCAGCCTTAGCGGGAGCGGAAGGAATGAGCAGTTCTTC.

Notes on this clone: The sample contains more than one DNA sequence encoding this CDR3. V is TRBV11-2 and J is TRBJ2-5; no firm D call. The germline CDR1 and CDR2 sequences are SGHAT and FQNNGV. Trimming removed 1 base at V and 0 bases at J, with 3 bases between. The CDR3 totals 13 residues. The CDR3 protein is CASSLANQETQYF. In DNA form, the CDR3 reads TGTGCCAGCAGCTTAGCCAACCAAGAGACCCAGTACTTC.

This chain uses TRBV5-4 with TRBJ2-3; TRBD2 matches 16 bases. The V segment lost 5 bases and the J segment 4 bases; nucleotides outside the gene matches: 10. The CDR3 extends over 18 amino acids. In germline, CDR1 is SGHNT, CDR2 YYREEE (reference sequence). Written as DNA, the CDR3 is TGTGCCAGCAGTCGGGGACTAGCGGGGGGGGTTCTGGCAGATACGCAGTATTTT. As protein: CASSRGLAGGVLADTQYF.

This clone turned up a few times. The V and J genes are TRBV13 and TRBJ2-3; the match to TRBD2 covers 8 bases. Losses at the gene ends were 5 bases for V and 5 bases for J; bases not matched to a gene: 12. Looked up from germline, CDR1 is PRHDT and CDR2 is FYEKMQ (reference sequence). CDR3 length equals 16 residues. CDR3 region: CASSEIAGTEGDTQYF. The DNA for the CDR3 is TGTGCCAGCAGCGAGATAGCGGGGACCGAGGGAGATACGCAGTATTTT.